This T cell receptor (beta chain) was observed in a study of CD8+CD57+ T cells in acquired aplastic anemia. Genomic DNA, the template, was used for profiling of the TCR beta VDJ and CDR3. TCRdb fed the reads into MiXCR, producing one record per CDR3 protein. Of fewer than 85,000 distinct CDR3 sequences listed, about 70% are singletons. Those patients picked for sequencing had displayed CD8+CD57+ cell expansion on flow cytometry. Germline trimming cut 1 base from V and 0 bases from J; bases unmatched to any gene: 5. Germline V gene lookup returns CDR1 DFQATT and CDR2 SNEGSKA (reference sequence). The CDR3 sequence is 15 residues long.

The sequencing sample was made of sorted CD4+, CD8+, or CD8+CD57+ T cells (not recorded which) from PBMCs. The chain combines TRBV20-1 with TRBJ2-5; 7 bases agree with TRBD2. This clonotype was obtained from a human donor with aplastic anemia. Here the CDR3 reads CSARVGGTNQETQYF. CDR3 sequence (DNA): TGCAGTGCTAGAGTGGGAGGGACTAACCAAGAGACCCAGTACTTC.